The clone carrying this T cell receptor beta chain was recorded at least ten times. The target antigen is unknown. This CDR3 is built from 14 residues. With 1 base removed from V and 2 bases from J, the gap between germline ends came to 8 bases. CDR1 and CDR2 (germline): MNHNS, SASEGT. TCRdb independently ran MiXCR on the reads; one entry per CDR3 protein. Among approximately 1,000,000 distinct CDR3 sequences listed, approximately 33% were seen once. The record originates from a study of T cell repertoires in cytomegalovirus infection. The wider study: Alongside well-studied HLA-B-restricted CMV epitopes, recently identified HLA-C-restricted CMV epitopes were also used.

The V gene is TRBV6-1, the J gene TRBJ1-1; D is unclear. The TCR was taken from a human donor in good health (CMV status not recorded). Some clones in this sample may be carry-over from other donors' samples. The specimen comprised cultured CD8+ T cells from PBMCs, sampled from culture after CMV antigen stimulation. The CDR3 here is CASSEGAGNTEAFF. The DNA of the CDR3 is TGTGCCAGCAGTGAAGGGGCGGGAAACACTGAAGCTTTCTTT.